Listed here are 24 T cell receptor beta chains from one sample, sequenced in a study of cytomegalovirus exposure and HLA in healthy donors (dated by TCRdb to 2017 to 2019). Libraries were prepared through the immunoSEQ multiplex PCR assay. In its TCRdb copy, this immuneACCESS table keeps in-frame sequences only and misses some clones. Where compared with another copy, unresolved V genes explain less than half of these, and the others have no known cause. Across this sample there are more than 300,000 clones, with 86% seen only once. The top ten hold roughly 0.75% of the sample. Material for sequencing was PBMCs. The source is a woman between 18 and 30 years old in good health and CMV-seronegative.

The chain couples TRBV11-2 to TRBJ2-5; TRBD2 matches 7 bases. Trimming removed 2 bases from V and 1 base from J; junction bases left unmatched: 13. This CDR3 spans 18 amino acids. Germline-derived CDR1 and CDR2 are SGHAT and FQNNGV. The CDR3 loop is CASSLSYRLAGIQETQYF. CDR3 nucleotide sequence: TGTGCCAGCAGCTTATCCTACAGATTAGCGGGCATCCAAGAGACCCAGTACTTC.

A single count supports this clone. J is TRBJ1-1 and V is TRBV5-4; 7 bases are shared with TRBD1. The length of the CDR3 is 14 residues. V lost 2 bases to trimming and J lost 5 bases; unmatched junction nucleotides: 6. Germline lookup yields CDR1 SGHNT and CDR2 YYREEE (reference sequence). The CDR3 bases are TGTGCCAGCAGCTTACAGGGGATAAAGACTGAAGCTTTCTTT. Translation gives CASSLQGIKTEAFF.

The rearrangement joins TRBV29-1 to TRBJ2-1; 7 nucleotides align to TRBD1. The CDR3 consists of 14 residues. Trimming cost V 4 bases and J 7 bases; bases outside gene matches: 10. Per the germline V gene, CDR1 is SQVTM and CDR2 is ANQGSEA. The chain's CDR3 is CSVGPGQTLNEQFF. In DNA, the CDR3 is TGCAGCGTTGGGCCGGGACAGACCCTAAATGAGCAGTTCTTC.

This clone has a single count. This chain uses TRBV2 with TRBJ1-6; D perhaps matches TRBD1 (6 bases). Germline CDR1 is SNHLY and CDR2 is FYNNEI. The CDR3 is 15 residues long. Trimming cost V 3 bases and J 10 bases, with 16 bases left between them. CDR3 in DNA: TGTGCCAGCAGTGACCCCTCAGGGGAGAGGTCACCCCTCCACTTT. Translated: CASSDPSGERSPLHF.

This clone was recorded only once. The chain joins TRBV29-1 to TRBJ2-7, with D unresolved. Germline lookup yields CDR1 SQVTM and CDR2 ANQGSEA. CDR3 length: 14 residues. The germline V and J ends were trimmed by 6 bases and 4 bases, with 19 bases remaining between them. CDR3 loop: CSVLSGSGGYEQYF. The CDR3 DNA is TGCAGCGTCCTTTCCGGGTCGGGTGGATACGAGCAGTACTTC.

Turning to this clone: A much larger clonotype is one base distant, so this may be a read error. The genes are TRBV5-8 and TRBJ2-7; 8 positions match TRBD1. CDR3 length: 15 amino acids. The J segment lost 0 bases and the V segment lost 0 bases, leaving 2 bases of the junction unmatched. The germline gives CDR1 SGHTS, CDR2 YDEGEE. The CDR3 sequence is CASSLGTGSSYEQYF. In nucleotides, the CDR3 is TGTGCCAGCAGCTTGGGGACAGGGAGCTCCTACGAGCAGTACTTC.

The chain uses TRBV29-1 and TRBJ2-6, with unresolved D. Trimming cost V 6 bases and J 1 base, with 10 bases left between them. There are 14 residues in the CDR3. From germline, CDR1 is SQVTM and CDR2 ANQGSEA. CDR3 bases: TGCAGCGTCGAACGGTGGTCTGGGGCCAACGTCCTGACTTTC. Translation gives CSVERWSGANVLTF.

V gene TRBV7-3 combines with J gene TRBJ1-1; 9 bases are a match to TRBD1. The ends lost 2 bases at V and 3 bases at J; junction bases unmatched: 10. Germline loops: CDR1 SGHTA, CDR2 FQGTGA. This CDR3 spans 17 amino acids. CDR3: CASSLLGPGTGHTEAFF. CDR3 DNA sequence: TGTGCCAGCAGCTTATTAGGTCCCGGGACAGGGCACACTGAAGCTTTCTTT.

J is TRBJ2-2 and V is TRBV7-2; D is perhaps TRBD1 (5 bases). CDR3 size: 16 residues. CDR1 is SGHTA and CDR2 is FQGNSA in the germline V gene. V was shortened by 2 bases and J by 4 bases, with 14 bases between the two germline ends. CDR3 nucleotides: TGTGCCAGCAGCTTAAGGCAGGGTAGTCTCACCGGGGAGCTGTTTTTT. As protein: CASSLRQGSLTGELFF.

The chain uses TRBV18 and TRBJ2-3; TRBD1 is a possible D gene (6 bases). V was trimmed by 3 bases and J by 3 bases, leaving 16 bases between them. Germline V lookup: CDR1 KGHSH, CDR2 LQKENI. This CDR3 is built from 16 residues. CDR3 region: CASSPSAGVGTDTQYF. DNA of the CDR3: TGTGCCAGCTCACCGTCGGCAGGGGTAGGAACAGATACGCAGTATTTT.

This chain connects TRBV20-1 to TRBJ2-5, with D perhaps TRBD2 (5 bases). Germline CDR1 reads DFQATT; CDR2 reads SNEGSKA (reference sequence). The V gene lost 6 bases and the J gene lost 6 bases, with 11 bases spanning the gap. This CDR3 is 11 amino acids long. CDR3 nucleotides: TGCAGTGCGGGTAGCGACCAGACCCAGTACTTC. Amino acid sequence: CSAGSDQTQYF.

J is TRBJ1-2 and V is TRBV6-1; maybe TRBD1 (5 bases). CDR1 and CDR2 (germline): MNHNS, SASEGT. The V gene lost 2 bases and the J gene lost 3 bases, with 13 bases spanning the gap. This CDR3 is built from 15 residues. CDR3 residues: CASSERDGEDYGYTF. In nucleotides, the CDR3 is TGTGCCAGCAGTGAACGGGACGGGGAGGACTATGGCTACACCTTC.

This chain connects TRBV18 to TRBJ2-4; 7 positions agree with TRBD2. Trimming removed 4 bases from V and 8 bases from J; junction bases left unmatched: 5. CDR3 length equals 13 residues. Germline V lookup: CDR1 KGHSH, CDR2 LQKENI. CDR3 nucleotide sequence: TGTGCCAGCTCACGGGGGGGGTCAGACATTCAGTACTTC. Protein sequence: CASSRGGSDIQYF. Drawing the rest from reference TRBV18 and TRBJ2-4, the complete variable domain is NAGVMQNPRHLVRRRGQEARLRCSPMKGHSHVYWYRQLPEEGLKFMVYLQKENIIDESGMPKERFSAEFPKEGPSILRIQQVVRGDSAAYFCASSRGGSDIQYFGAGTRLSVL.

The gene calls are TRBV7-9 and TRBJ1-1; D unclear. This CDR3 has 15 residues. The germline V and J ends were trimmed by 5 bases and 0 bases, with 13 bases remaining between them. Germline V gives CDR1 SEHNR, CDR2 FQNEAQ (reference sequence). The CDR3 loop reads CASSPQVYLNTEAFF. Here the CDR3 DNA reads TGTGCCAGCAGCCCCCAGGTCTACCTGAACACTGAAGCTTTCTTT. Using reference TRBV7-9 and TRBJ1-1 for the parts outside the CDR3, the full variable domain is DTGVSQNPRHKITKRGQNVTFRCDPISEHNRLYWYRQTLGQGPEFLTYFQNEAQLEKSRLLSDRFSAERPKGSFSTLEIQRTEQGDSAMYLCASSPQVYLNTEAFFGQGTRLTVV.

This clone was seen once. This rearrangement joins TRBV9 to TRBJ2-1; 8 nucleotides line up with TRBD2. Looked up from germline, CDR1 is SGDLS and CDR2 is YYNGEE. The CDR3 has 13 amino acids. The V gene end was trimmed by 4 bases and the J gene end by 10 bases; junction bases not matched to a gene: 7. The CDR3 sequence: CASSLGLGREQFF. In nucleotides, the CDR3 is TGTGCCAGCAGCTTGGGACTAGGAAGGGAGCAGTTCTTC.

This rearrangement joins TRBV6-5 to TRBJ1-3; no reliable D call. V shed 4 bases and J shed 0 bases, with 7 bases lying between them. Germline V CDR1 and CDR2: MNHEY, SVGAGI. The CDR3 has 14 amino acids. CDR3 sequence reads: CASSWALSGNTIYF. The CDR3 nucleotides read TGTGCCAGCAGTTGGGCACTCTCTGGAAACACCATATATTTT.

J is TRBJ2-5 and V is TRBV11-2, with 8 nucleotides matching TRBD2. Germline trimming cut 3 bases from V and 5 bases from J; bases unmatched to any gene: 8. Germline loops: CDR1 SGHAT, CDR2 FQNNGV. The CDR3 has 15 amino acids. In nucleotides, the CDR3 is TGTGCCAGCAGCTTGGCAGCGGGAGTAATCGAGACCCAGTACTTC. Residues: CASSLAAGVIETQYF. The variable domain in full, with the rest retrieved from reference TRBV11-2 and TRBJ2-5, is EAGVAQSPRYKIIEKRQSVAFWCNPISGHATLYWYQQILGQGPKLLIQFQNNGVVDDSQLPKDRFSAERLKGVDSTLKIQPAKLEDSAVYLCASSLAAGVIETQYFGPGTRLLVL.

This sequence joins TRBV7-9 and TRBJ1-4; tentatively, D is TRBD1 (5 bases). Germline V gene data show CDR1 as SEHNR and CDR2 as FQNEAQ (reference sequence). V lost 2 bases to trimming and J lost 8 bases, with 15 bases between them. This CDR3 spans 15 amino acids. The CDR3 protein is CASSLTGRVGEKLFF. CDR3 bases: TGTGCCAGCAGCTTAACTGGCAGGGTCGGGGAAAAACTGTTTTTT.

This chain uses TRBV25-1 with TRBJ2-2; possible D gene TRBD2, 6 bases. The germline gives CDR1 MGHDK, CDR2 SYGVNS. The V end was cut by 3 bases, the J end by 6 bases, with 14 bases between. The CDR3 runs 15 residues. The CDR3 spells CASSDPWTNSGELFF. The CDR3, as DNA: TGTGCCAGCAGTGATCCCTGGACTAATTCCGGGGAGCTGTTTTTT.

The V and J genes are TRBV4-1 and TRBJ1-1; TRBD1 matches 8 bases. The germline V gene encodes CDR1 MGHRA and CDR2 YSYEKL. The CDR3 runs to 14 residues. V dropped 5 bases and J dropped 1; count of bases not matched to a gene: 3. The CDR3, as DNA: TGCGCCAGCAGCTGGGGACAGGCGAACACTGAAGCTTTCTTT. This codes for CASSWGQANTEAFF.

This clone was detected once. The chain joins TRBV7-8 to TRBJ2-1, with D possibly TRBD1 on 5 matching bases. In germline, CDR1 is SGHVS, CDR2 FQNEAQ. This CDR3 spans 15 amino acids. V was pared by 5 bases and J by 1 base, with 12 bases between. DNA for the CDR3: TGTGCCAGCAGCCATCGACAGAGTTCCTACAATGAGCAGTTCTTC. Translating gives CASSHRQSSYNEQFF.

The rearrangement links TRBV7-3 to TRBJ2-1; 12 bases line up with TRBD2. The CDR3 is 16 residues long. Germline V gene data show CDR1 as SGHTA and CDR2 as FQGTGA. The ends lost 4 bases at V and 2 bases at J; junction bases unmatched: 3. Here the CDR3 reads CASSSRTSGTYNEQFF. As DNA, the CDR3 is TGTGCCAGCAGCTCCAGGACTAGCGGGACCTACAATGAGCAGTTCTTC.

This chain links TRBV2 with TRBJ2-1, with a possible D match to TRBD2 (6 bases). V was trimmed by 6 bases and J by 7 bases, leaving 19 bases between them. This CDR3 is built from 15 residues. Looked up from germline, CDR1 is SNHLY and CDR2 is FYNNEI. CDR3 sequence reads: CASRGVADWSNEQFF. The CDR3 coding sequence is TGTGCCAGCAGAGGGGTAGCGGACTGGTCTAATGAGCAGTTCTTC. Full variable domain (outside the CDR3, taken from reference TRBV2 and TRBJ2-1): EPEVTQTPSHQVTQMGQEVILRCVPISNHLYFYWYRQILGQKVEFLVSFYNNEISEKSEIFDDQFSVERPDGSNFTLKIRSTKLEDSAMYFCASRGVADWSNEQFFGPGTRLTVL.

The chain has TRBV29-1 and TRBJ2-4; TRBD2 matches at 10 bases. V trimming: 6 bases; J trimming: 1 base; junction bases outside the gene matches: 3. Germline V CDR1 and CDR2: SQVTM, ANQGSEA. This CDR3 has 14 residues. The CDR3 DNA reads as TGCAGCGTCCTGACTAGCGGGGCCAAAAACATTCAGTACTTC. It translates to CSVLTSGAKNIQYF.